The present entry profiles one T cell receptor (beta chain) with its context. Methods used by the authors: Reference gene primer amplification gave nucleated cell count estimates. Sequencing was performed with immunoSEQ multiplex PCR; in TCRdb, only in-frame clones are kept and a portion is missing. V and J calls and clone size come straight from that table; D and trimming were deduced from the DNA. Seen here are approximately 160,000 clones, around 84% observed once, and the top ten hold 7.3%. This record belongs to a study of blood T cell repertoires in COVID-19. The wider study: Samples came from the United States, Italy and Spain, spanning acute and convalescent COVID-19.

The V gene's germline CDR1 is ENHRY and CDR2 SYGVKD. V trimming: 3 bases; J trimming: 7 bases; junction bases outside the gene matches: 4. The CDR3 totals 14 residues. Sample: PBMCs or T cells enriched from blood (not recorded which). V and J are TRBV10-3 and TRBJ2-2; TRBD2 aligns across 8 bases. This receptor was taken from a man over 45 who had recovered from COVID-19. The DNA of the CDR3 is TGTGCCATCAGTGATCGGGGGGGCCGCGGGGAGCTGTTTTTT. Translated: CAISDRGGRGELFF.